This T cell receptor (beta chain) was identified in a study of beta chain features in type 1 diabetes. The investigators reverse transcribed all of the isolated RNA, so they sequenced expressed TCRB transcripts. Libraries were prepared by immunoSEQ multiplex PCR; TCRdb keeps only in-frame clonotypes and omits some of them. Altogether approximately 330,000 clones are present, approximately 9.9% being singletons, with the ten largest covering 0.015%. This clone was seen more than once but under ten times. Its cognate antigen is unknown. Germline lookup yields CDR1 SEHNR and CDR2 FQNEAQ (reference sequence). CDR3 size: 13 residues. V lost 0 bases, J lost 6 bases, and 7 bases lay in between. Findings and limits, study-wide: For TCRB rearrangement, an influence of HLA type remained unresolved here.

V is TRBV7-9 and J is TRBJ2-3, with D possibly matching TRBD2 (6 bases). This clonotype was sampled from a young woman in good health. Sequencing was performed on naive CD4+ T cells from blood. The CDR3 region is CASSLALADTQYF. In DNA, the CDR3 is TGTGCCAGCAGCTTAGCCCTAGCGGATACGCAGTATTTT.